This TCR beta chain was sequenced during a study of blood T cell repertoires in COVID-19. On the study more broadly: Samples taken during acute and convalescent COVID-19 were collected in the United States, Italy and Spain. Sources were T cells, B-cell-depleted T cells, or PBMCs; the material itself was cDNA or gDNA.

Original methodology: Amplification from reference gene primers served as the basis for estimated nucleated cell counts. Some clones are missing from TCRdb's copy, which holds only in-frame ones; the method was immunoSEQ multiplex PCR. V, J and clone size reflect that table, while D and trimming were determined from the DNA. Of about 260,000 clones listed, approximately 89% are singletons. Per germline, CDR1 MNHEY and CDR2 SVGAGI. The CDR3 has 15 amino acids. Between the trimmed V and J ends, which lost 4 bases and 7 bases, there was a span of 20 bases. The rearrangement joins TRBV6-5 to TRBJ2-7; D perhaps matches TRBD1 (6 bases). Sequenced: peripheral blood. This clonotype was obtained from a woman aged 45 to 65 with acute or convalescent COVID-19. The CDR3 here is CASSSNLGTTSEQYF. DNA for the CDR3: TGTGCCAGCAGTTCTAACCTCGGGACAACTTCGGAGCAGTACTTC.